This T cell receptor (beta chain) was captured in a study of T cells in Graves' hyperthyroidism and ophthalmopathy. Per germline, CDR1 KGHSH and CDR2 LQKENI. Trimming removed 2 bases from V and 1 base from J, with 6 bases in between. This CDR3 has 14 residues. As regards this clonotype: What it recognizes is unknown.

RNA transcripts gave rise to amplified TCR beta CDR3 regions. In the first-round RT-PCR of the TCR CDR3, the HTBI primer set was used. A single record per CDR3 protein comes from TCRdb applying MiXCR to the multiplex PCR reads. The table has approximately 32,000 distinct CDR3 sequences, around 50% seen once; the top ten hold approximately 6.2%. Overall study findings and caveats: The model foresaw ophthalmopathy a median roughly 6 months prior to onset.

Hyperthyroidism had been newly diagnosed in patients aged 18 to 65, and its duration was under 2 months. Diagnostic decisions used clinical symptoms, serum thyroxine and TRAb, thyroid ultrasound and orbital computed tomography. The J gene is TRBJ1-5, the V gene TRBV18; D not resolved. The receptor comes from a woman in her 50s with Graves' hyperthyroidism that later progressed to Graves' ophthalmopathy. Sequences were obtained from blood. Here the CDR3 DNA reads TGTGCCAGCTCACCAGGCGGGAGCAATCAGCCCCAGCATTTT. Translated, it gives CASSPGGSNQPQHF.